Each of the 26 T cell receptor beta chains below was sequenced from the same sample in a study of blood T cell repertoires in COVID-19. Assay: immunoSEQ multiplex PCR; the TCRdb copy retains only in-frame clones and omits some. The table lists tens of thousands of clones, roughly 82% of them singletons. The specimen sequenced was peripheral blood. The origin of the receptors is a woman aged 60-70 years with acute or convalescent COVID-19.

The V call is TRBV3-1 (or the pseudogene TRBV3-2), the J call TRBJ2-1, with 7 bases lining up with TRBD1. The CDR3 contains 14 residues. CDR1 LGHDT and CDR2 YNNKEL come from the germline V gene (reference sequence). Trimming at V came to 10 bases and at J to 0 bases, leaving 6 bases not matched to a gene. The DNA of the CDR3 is TGTGCCACCAAGGGGGCTAGCTCCTACAATGAGCAGTTCTTC. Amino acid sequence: CATKGASSYNEQFF.

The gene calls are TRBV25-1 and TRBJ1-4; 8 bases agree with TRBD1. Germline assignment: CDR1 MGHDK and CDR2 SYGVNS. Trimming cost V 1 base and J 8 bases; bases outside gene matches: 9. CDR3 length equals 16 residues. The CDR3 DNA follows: TGTGCCAGCAGTGAATCAGGGGGCGAAGTTGAAGAAAAACTGTTTTTT. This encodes CASSESGGEVEEKLFF.

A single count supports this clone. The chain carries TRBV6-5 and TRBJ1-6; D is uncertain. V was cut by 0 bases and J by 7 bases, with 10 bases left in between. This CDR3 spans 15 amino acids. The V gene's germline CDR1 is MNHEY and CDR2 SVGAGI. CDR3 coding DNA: TGTGCCAGCAGTTACTCGGGAGGAGGGAATTCACCCCTCCACTTT. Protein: CASSYSGGGNSPLHF.

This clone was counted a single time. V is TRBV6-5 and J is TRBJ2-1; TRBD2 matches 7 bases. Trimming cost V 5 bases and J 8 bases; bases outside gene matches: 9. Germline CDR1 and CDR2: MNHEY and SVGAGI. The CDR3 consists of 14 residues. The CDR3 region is CASSPGGTGYEQFF. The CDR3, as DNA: TGTGCCAGCAGTCCCGGGGGGACTGGTTATGAGCAGTTCTTC.

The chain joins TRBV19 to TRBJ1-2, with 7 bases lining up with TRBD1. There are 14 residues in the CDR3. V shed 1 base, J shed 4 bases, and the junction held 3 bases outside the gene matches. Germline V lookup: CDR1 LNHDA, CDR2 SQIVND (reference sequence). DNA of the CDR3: TGTGCCAGTAGTATAGGAGGGGGCCTCTATGGCTACACCTTC. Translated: CASSIGGGLYGYTF.

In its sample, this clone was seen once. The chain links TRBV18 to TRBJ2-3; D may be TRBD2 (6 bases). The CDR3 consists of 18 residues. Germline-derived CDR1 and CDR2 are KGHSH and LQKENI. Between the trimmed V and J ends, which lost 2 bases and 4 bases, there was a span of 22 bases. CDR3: CASSPISKGGLIADTQYF. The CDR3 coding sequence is TGTGCCAGCTCACCAATCTCGAAGGGAGGTTTAATCGCAGATACGCAGTATTTT.

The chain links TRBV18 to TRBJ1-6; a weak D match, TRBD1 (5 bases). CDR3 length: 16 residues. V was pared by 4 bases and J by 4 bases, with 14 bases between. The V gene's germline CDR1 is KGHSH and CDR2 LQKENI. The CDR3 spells CASSQQAGGYNSPLHF. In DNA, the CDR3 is TGTGCCAGCTCACAACAGGCCGGGGGGTATAATTCACCCCTCCACTTT.

In DNA, the CDR3 is TGTGCCAGCAGCAGCTGGAGGGACCACACAGATACGCAGTATTTT. Translation gives CASSSWRDHTDTQYF. The V and J genes are TRBV14 and TRBJ2-3, with D maybe TRBD2 (6 bases). Germline V CDR1 and CDR2: SGHDN, FVKESK. V was shortened by 5 bases and J by 2 bases, with 14 bases between the two germline ends. The CDR3 spans 15 residues.

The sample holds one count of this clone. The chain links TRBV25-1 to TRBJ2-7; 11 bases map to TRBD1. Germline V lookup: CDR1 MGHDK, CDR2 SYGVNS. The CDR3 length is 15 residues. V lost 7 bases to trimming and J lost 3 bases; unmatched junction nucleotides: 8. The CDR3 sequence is CASTPVGTGGYEQYF. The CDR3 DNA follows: TGTGCCAGCACTCCCGTCGGGACAGGGGGCTACGAGCAGTACTTC.

CDR3 sequence: CASSKTYPGGTDQPQHF. CDR3 sequence (DNA): TGTGCCAGCAGTAAAACCTACCCGGGAGGGACTGATCAGCCCCAGCATTTT. The chain employs TRBV28 and TRBJ1-5, with D possibly TRBD1 on 5 matching bases. V lost 5 bases to trimming and J lost 5 bases, with 22 bases between them. This CDR3 has 17 residues. Germline CDR1 reads MDHEN; CDR2 reads SYDVKM.

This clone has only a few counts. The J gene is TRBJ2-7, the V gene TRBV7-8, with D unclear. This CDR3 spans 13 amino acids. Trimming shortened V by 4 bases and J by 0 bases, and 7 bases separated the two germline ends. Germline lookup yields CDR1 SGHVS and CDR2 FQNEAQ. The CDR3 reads CASSYTSSYEQYF. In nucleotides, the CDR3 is TGTGCCAGCAGCTACACAAGCTCCTACGAGCAGTACTTC.

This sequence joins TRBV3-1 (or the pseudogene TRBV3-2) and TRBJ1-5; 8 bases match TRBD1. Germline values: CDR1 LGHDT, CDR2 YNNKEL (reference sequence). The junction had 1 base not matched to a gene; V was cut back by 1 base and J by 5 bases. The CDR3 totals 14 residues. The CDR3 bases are TGTGCCAGCAGCCAAGGACAGGGGTATCAGCCCCAGCATTTT. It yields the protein CASSQGQGYQPQHF.

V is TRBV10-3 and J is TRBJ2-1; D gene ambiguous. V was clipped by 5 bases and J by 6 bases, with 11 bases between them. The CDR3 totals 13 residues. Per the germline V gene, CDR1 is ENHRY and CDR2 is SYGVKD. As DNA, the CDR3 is TGTGCCATCAGTCCCCCATTGGCCAATGAGCAGTTCTTC. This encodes CAISPPLANEQFF.

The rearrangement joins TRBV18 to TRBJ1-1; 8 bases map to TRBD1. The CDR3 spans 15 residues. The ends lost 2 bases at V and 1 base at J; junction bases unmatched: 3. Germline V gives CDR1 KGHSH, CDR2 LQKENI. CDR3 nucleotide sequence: TGTGCCAGCTCACCAGGACAGGGCGGGAACACTGAAGCTTTCTTT. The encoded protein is CASSPGQGGNTEAFF. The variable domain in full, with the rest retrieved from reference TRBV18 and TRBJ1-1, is NAGVMQNPRHLVRRRGQEARLRCSPMKGHSHVYWYRQLPEEGLKFMVYLQKENIIDESGMPKERFSAEFPKEGPSILRIQQVVRGDSAAYFCASSPGQGGNTEAFFGQGTRLTVV.

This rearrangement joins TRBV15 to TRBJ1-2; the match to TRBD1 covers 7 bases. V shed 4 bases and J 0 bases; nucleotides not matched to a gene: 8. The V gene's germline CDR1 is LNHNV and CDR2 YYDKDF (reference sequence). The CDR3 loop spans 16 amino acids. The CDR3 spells CATSKGQLRSNYGYTF. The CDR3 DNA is TGTGCCACCAGCAAGGGACAGCTGAGATCTAACTATGGCTACACCTTC.

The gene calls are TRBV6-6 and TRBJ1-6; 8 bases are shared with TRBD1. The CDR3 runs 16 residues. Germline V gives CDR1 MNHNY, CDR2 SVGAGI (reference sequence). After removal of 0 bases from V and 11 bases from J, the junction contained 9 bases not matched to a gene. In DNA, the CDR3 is TGTGCCAGCAGTTACTCATCCGGGACAGGCGTAACACCCCTCCACTTT. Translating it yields CASSYSSGTGVTPLHF.

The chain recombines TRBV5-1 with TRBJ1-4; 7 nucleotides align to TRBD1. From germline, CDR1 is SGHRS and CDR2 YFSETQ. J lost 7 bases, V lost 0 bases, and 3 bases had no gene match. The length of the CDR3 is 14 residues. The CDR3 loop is CASSLGQGSEKLFF. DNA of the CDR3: TGCGCCAGCAGCTTGGGACAGGGAAGTGAAAAACTGTTTTTT.

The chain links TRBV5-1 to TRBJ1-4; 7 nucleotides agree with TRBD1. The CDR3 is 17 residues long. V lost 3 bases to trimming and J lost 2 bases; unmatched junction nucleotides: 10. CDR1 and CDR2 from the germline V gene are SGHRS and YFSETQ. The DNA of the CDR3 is TGCGCCAGCAGCTCAACAGGGGACGGGACGACTAATGAAAAACTGTTTTTT. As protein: CASSSTGDGTTNEKLFF. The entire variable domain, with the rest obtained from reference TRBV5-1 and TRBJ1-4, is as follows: KAGVTQTPRYLIKTRGQQVTLSCSPISGHRSVSWYQQTPGQGLQFLFEYFSETQRNKGNFPGRFSGRQFSNSRSEMNVSTLELGDSALYLCASSSTGDGTTNEKLFFGSGTQLSVL.

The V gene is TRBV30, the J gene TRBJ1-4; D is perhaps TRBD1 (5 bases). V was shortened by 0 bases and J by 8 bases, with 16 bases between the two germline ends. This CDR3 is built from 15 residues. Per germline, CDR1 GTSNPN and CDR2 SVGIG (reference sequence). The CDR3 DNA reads TGTGCCTGGAGTGTACGCACAGGCGGTGGGGAAAAACTGTTTTTT. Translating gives CAWSVRTGGGEKLFF. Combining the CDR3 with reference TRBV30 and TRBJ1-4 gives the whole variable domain SQTIHQWPATLVQPVGSPLSLECTVEGTSNPNLYWYRQAAGRGLQLLFYSVGIGQISSEVPQNLSASRPQDRQFILSSKKLLLSDSGFYLCAWSVRTGGGEKLFFGSGTQLSVL.

The CDR3 DNA reads TGTGCCAGCTCACCCTGGACAGGGGAAGATACGCAGTATTTT. Its protein is CASSPWTGEDTQYF. V gene TRBV18 combines with J gene TRBJ2-3; 9 nucleotides match TRBD1. The CDR3 runs to 14 residues. CDR1 and CDR2 from the germline V gene are KGHSH and LQKENI. Trimming at V came to 3 bases and at J to 5 bases, leaving 3 bases not matched to a gene.

CDR3 nucleotides: TGTGCCATCAGTGGGACTTCTGGAAACACCATATATTTT. Translating it yields CAISGTSGNTIYF. The chain carries TRBV10-3 and TRBJ1-3; D is unclear. The CDR3 has 13 residues. V was shortened by 4 bases and J by 1 base, with 5 bases between the two germline ends. CDR1 and CDR2 (germline): ENHRY, SYGVKD.

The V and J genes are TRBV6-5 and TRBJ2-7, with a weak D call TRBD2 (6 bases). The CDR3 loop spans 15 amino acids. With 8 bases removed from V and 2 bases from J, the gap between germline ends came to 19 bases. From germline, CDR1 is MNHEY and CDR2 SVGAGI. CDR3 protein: CASRGPGLGTYEQYF. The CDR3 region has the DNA TGTGCCAGCCGGGGTCCGGGACTGGGTACCTACGAGCAGTACTTC.

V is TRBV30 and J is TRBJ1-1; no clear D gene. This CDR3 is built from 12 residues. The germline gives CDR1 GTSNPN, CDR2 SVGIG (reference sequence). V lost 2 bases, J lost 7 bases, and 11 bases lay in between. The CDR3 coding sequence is TGTGCCTGGAGTCCTCAGGTTGGTGAAGCTTTCTTT. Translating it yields CAWSPQVGEAFF.

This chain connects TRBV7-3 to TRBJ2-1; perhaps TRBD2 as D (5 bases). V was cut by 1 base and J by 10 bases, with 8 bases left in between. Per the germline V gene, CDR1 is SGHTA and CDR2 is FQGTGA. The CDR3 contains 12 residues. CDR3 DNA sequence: TGTGCCAGCAGCTTAATCGGAGGAGAGCAGTTCTTC. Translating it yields CASSLIGGEQFF.

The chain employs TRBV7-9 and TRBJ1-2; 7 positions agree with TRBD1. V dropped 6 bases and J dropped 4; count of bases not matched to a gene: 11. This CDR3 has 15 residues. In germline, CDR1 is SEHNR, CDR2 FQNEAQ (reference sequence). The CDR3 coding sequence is TGTGCCAGCAGGCCCAGACAGGGCTACTTCTATGGCTACACCTTC. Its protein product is CASRPRQGYFYGYTF.

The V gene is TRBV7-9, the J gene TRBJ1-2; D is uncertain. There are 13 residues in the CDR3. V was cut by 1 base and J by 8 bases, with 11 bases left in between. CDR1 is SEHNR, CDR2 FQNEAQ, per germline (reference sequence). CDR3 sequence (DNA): TGTGCCAGCAGCTTAGACAGCAATAGGGGCTACACCTTC. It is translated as CASSLDSNRGYTF.